Following are 8 T cell receptor beta chains from one sample sequenced in a study of T cells expressing NK-cell markers. From its re-call of the 5' RACE reads, TCRdb lists each CDR3 protein once, without DNA. This sample lists 550,000 to 600,000 distinct CDR3 sequences; its ten largest clones have approximately 3.6%. Specimen: blood T cells: a sorted CD56 or NKG2C T cell subset, CD4+ or CD8+ T cells, or bulk PBMC T cells (not recorded which). These receptors all come from a man in his late teens or twenties in good health.

The rearrangement joins TRBV7-9 to TRBJ1-2; TCRdb proposes TRBD1, but this gene call is untestable without DNA. The CDR3 has 14 amino acids. In germline, CDR1 is SEHNR, CDR2 FQNEAQ (reference sequence). CDR3 amino acids: CAGRATGGGYGYTF.

The V call is TRBV20-1, the J call TRBJ2-5; TCRdb's D gene call, TRBD1, goes unchecked for lack of DNA. This CDR3 spans 20 amino acids. CDR1 and CDR2 (germline): DFQATT, SNEGSKA (reference sequence). Here the CDR3 reads CSAMFADGGLETFKGETQYF.

The gene calls are TRBV25-1 and TRBJ2-5; TCRdb selects TRBD1, and the lack of DNA leaves this call unchecked. The length of the CDR3 is 16 residues. Germline assignment: CDR1 MGHDK and CDR2 SYGVNS. Here the CDR3 reads CASSDPWGQDQETQYF.

This chain uses TRBV5-5 with TRBJ1-3; TCRdb indicates TRBD1, and absent DNA this call remains unverified. This CDR3 has 15 amino acids. The germline gives CDR1 SGHKS, CDR2 YYEKEE (reference sequence). The CDR3 sequence is CASSAPRGGGNTIYF.

The genes are TRBV7-3 and TRBJ2-1; the TRBD2 assignment by TCRdb is unverifiable without DNA. Germline V gives CDR1 SGHTA, CDR2 FQGTGA. The CDR3 is made up of 13 amino acids. CDR3 loop: CASSSSSSGLQFF.

This CDR3 is CASSLVGDWNGYTF. This sequence joins TRBV7-9 and TRBJ1-2. CDR1 is SEHNR, CDR2 FQNEAQ, per germline (reference sequence). This CDR3 has 14 residues.

The chain links TRBV11-2 to TRBJ2-4; no DNA is available, so the TRBD2 call from TCRdb remains unchecked. Germline CDR1 reads SGHAT; CDR2 reads FQNNGV. The CDR3 consists of 18 residues. The CDR3 spells CASSLKGLAGDGENIQYF. Using reference TRBV11-2 and TRBJ2-4 for the parts outside the CDR3, the full variable domain is EAGVAQSPRYKIIEKRQSVAFWCNPISGHATLYWYQQILGQGPKLLIQFQNNGVVDDSQLPKDRFSAERLKGVDSTLKIQPAKLEDSAVYLCASSLKGLAGDGENIQYFGAGTRLSVL.

This chain connects TRBV6-5 to TRBJ2-1; TCRdb indicates TRBD1, and absent DNA this call remains unverified. The CDR3 extends over 11 amino acids. The germline gives CDR1 MNHEY, CDR2 SVGAGI. This CDR3 is CASSIRGEQFF.